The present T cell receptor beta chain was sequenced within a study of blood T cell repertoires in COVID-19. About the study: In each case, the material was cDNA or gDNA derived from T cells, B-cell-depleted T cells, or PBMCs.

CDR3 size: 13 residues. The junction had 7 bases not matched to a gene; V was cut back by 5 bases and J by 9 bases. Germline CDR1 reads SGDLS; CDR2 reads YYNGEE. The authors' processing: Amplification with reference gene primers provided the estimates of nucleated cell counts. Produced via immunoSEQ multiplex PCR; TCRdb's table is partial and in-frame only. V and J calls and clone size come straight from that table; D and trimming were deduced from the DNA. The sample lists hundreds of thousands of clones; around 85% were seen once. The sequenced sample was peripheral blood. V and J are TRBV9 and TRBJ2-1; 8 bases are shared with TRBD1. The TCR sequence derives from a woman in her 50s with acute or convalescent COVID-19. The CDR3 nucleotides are TGTGCCAGCAGACCGGACAGGGAAGGTGAGCAGTTCTTC. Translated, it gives CASRPDREGEQFF.